These 21 T cell receptor beta chains originate from one sample sequenced in a study of blood T cell repertoires in COVID-19. The data were produced by immunoSEQ multiplex PCR, yet TCRdb's version contains in-frame clones alone and is incomplete. The sample contains around 300,000 clones, around 85% of which appear only once. What was sequenced was peripheral blood. These receptor sequences come from a woman in her sixties or seventies with acute or convalescent COVID-19.

The rearrangement uses TRBV5-1 and TRBJ2-5; D possibly corresponds to TRBD1 (6 bases). Per germline, CDR1 SGHRS and CDR2 YFSETQ. V gave up 2 bases and J gave up 4 bases, with 15 bases separating them. The CDR3 has 15 amino acids. The CDR3 sequence is CASSFYRASIETQYF. For the CDR3, the DNA is TGCGCCAGCAGCTTCTACAGGGCATCAATAGAGACCCAGTACTTC.

This chain uses TRBV6-1 with TRBJ1-2; TRBD1 might be the D (5 bases). Germline V gives CDR1 MNHNS, CDR2 SASEGT. Deletions cut 1 base from V and 5 bases from J, with 11 bases between. The CDR3 spans 14 residues. The CDR3 DNA follows: TGTGCCAGCAGTGAAGGGGGCAGCAGGTATGGCTACACCTTC. This translates into CASSEGGSRYGYTF.

J is TRBJ2-3 and V is TRBV2, with 7 bases aligning to TRBD2. Looked up from germline, CDR1 is SNHLY and CDR2 is FYNNEI. V gave up 8 bases and J gave up 4 bases; unmatched junction bases: 3. The CDR3 sequence is 12 residues long. The CDR3 protein is CASGGGPDTQYF. The CDR3, as DNA: TGTGCCAGCGGGGGGGGACCAGATACGCAGTATTTT.

V and J are TRBV7-3 and TRBJ1-3; D is unresolved. Trimming left V 2 bases short and J 6 bases short, with 17 bases between. The CDR3 is 16 residues long. The germline V gene has CDR1 SGHTA and CDR2 FQGTGA. The CDR3 coding sequence is TGTGCCAGCAGCTTATTTTGTGACTCGGAAGTAAACACCATATATTTT. Protein sequence: CASSLFCDSEVNTIYF.

The gene calls are TRBV5-1 and TRBJ2-2; D not resolved. Per the germline V gene, CDR1 is SGHRS and CDR2 is YFSETQ. The CDR3 consists of 16 residues. The germline V and J ends were trimmed by 6 bases and 1 base, with 16 bases remaining between them. The CDR3 region has the DNA TGCGCCAGCACCCCACGTCGGGTCGGGAACACCGGGGAGCTGTTTTTT. This encodes CASTPRRVGNTGELFF.

The chain combines TRBV5-1 with TRBJ2-2; D may be TRBD1 (5 bases). Germline-derived CDR1 and CDR2 are SGHRS and YFSETQ. Deletions cut 2 bases from V and 5 bases from J, with 16 bases between. This CDR3 is built from 16 residues. This CDR3 is CASSFRVTGLTGELFF. The CDR3 DNA is TGCGCCAGCAGCTTCCGGGTTACAGGTCTAACCGGGGAGCTGTTTTTT. Drawing the rest from reference TRBV5-1 and TRBJ2-2, the complete variable domain is KAGVTQTPRYLIKTRGQQVTLSCSPISGHRSVSWYQQTPGQGLQFLFEYFSETQRNKGNFPGRFSGRQFSNSRSEMNVSTLELGDSALYLCASSFRVTGLTGELFFGEGSRLTVL.

The CDR3 spells CASSGPGPGDYSYEQYF. The DNA for the CDR3 is TGCGCCAGCAGTGGGCCGGGCCCCGGGGACTACTCCTACGAGCAGTACTTC. The V call is TRBV10-2, the J call TRBJ2-7, with 7 bases aligning to TRBD2. The CDR3 is 17 amino acids. CDR1 is WSHSY, CDR2 SAAADI, per germline. J gave up 0 bases and V 4 bases, and 12 bases lay outside the gene matches.

This clone was seen once. The V gene is TRBV9, the J gene TRBJ2-1, with 11 bases identical to TRBD2. Germline values: CDR1 SGDLS, CDR2 YYNGEE. There are 16 residues in the CDR3. J was trimmed by 3 bases and V by 2 bases; bases with no gene match: 4. CDR3 in amino acids: CASSVSSGGYYNEQFF. DNA for the CDR3: TGTGCCAGCAGCGTCTCTAGCGGGGGGTACTACAATGAGCAGTTCTTC.

V gene TRBV5-6 combines with J gene TRBJ1-2; D not resolved. V was shortened by 6 bases and J by 0 bases, with 12 bases between the two germline ends. The length of the CDR3 is 14 residues. Germline V CDR1 and CDR2: SGHDT, YYEEEE. CDR3 sequence (DNA): TGTGCCAGCAATAGTAGAGGAGCTAACTATGGCTACACCTTC. This encodes CASNSRGANYGYTF.

This chain joins TRBV9 and TRBJ2-3, with 7 nucleotides matching TRBD2. Germline CDR1 and CDR2: SGDLS and YYNGEE. The CDR3 is 15 residues long. With V trimmed by 0 bases and J by 4 bases, 5 bases remained unmatched. CDR3 DNA: TGTGCCAGCAGCGTAGTGGGGAGGGGAGCAGATACGCAGTATTTT. This codes for CASSVVGRGADTQYF.

CDR3 coding DNA: TGTGCCAGCAGCTTAGCTGGGGGCCTGAGCACTGAAGCTTTCTTT. It specifies CASSLAGGLSTEAFF. V gene TRBV7-6 combines with J gene TRBJ1-1; possible D gene TRBD1, 6 bases. V was cut by 0 bases and J by 4 bases, with 12 bases left in between. The CDR3 is 15 residues long. Looked up from germline, CDR1 is SGHVS and CDR2 is FNYEAQ.

The rearrangement joins TRBV6-5 to TRBJ1-1, with D tentatively TRBD1 (5 bases). Looked up from germline, CDR1 is MNHEY and CDR2 is SVGAGI. The CDR3 totals 15 residues. Trimming removed 1 base from V and 1 base from J, with 10 bases in between. CDR3 region: CASSYYPQGNTEAFF. Written as DNA, the CDR3 is TGTGCCAGCAGTTACTATCCCCAGGGGAACACTGAAGCTTTCTTT.

This chain connects TRBV5-5 to TRBJ1-6; TRBD1 agrees at 9 bases. The CDR3 covers 14 residues. After removal of 4 bases from V and 10 bases from J, the junction contained 6 bases not matched to a gene. CDR1 is SGHKS and CDR2 is YYEKEE in the germline V gene (reference sequence). CDR3 sequence reads: CASSQGQGASPLHF. CDR3 in DNA: TGTGCCAGCAGCCAGGGACAGGGTGCCTCACCCCTCCACTTT.

The rearrangement uses TRBV14 and TRBJ2-1, with 12 bases fitting TRBD2. Germline V gene data show CDR1 as SGHDN and CDR2 as FVKESK. There are 14 residues in the CDR3. Losses at the gene ends were 4 bases for V and 10 bases for J; bases not matched to a gene: 5. The CDR3 DNA reads TGTGCCAGCAGCCCCGGACTAGCGGGGACCGAGCAGTTCTTC. It is translated as CASSPGLAGTEQFF. Full variable domain (remainder filled in from reference TRBV14 and TRBJ2-1): EAGVTQFPSHSVIEKGQTVTLRCDPISGHDNLYWYRRVMGKEIKFLLHFVKESKQDESGMPNNRFLAERTGGTYSTLKVQPAELEDSGVYFCASSPGLAGTEQFFGPGTRLTVL.

V usage is TRBV24-1 and J usage is TRBJ2-2, with a tentative D call TRBD1 (6 bases). The CDR3 extends over 17 amino acids. Between the trimmed V and J ends, which lost 4 bases and 4 bases, there was a span of 18 bases. Germline CDR1 reads KGHDR; CDR2 reads SFDVKD. For the CDR3, the DNA is TGTGCCACCAGTGAAAGTCAGGGGACACATTCCACCGGGGAGCTGTTTTTT. Translated, it gives CATSESQGTHSTGELFF.

The chain joins TRBV5-6 to TRBJ1-5; D gene unclear. The CDR3 totals 15 residues. Trimming left V 0 bases short and J 1 base short, with 8 bases between. The germline V gene encodes CDR1 SGHDT and CDR2 YYEEEE. The DNA for the CDR3 is TGTGCCAGCAGCTTGGGTACTTCGAGCAATCAGCCCCAGCATTTT. Translation: CASSLGTSSNQPQHF. Based on the CDR3 plus reference TRBV5-6 and TRBJ1-5, the full variable domain is DAGVTQSPTHLIKTRGQQVTLRCSPKSGHDTVSWYQQALGQGPQFIFQYYEEEERQRGNFPDRFSGHQFPNYSSELNVNALLLGDSALYLCASSLGTSSNQPQHFGDGTRLSIL.

In this sample, this clone turned up once. This chain links TRBV19 with TRBJ1-1, with a weak D call TRBD1 (5 bases). The germline V and J ends were trimmed by 5 bases and 1 base, with 26 bases remaining between them. CDR1 LNHDA and CDR2 SQIVND come from the germline V gene (reference sequence). There are 19 residues in the CDR3. The CDR3 DNA sequence: TGTGCCAGTAGTCCATATGCCCTCGGAAGGTATAGGGGGAACACTGAAGCTTTCTTT. This gives the protein CASSPYALGRYRGNTEAFF.

The chain is built from TRBV3-1 (or the pseudogene TRBV3-2) and TRBJ2-4; tentative D call: TRBD1 (6 bases). CDR3 size: 19 residues. V lost 4 bases and J 0 bases, leaving 22 bases between the germline ends. Germline V gene sequence: CDR1 LGHDT, CDR2 YNNKEL (reference sequence). CDR3 protein: CASSPLPTGKPLAKNIQYF. CDR3 DNA: TGTGCCAGCAGCCCCCTCCCTACAGGGAAGCCTCTAGCCAAAAACATTCAGTACTTC.

V gene TRBV24-1 combines with J gene TRBJ1-2; D ambiguous. Germline CDR1 reads KGHDR; CDR2 reads SFDVKD. CDR3 length: 12 residues. Trimming took 3 bases from V and 7 from J, leaving 8 bases between them. Written as DNA, the CDR3 is TGTGCCACCAGTGATCCTCAGGTTGGCTACACCTTC. Its translation is CATSDPQVGYTF.

The chain has TRBV30 and TRBJ1-4; TRBD1 might be the D (5 bases). The germline gives CDR1 GTSNPN, CDR2 SVGIG (reference sequence). The CDR3 extends over 15 amino acids. The germline V and J ends were trimmed by 2 bases and 6 bases, with 16 bases remaining between them. The CDR3 loop reads CAWSPLQGLYEKLFF. CDR3 bases: TGTGCCTGGAGTCCCCTCCAGGGTCTATATGAAAAACTGTTTTTT.

This chain joins TRBV3-1 (or the pseudogene TRBV3-2) and TRBJ2-2; D is undetermined. CDR3 length equals 15 residues. The V end lost 0 bases, the J end lost 6 bases, and 11 bases lay between the germline ends. The germline V gene has CDR1 LGHDT and CDR2 YNNKEL (reference sequence). CDR3 residues: CASSQEWVSPGELFF. The CDR3 DNA is TGTGCCAGCAGCCAAGAATGGGTTAGCCCCGGGGAGCTGTTTTTT.